This T cell receptor (beta chain) is from a study of T cell repertoires in cytomegalovirus infection (dated 2019 in TCRdb). For the wider study: Alongside well-studied HLA-B-restricted epitopes, the peptide stimulations were aimed at recently identified HLA-C-restricted CMV epitopes, whose presentation resists viral immunomodulation. Donor HLA type was relevant to the analysis, as public TCR beta signatures indicated carriage of CMV infection together with the matching HLA type. Results and caveats for the whole study, not just this receptor: In both this cohort and an independent approximately 350-donor cohort, the cumulative frequency of public TCR beta family members distinguished carriers of CMV infection plus the relevant HLA type. The ex vivo response was dominated by HLA-C-restricted CMV-specific TCR beta clonotypes, and the single most frequent clonotype in two of eight donors was supplied by these HLA-C-restricted clonotypes.

CDR1 and CDR2, looked up from the germline V gene, are ENHRY and SYGVKD. Trimmed from V: 2 bases; trimmed from J: 10 bases; junction bases lacking a gene match: 10. The CDR3, from cysteine to phenylalanine, totals 16 residues. CDR3 DNA is the only sequence kept; it has 48 bases, read in frame from the first base. Reading the label with the study, this specimen's treatment or condition is: in vitro stimulation with specific CMV peptide epitopes to enrich CMV-specific T cells. The run used an Illumina HiSeq 1500. TCRdb reprocessing: public reads trimmed at Q25 with fastp, clones called with MiXCR, in-frame beta chains kept. Identical CDR3 protein sequences are pooled into one entry, listed with their most common genes and DNA. Here the sample has about 770,000 distinct CDR3 sequences; under 35% occur a single time. The ten largest clones represent about 12% of the sample. As regards this clonotype: Its binding antigen is unknown. No base quality values were provided; no much bigger clone lies one nucleotide off.

The TCR originated in a human donor in good health (CMV status not recorded). Some clones in this sample may be carry-over from other donors' samples. The V and J segments used are TRBV10-3 and TRBJ2-1, and 11 bases in between align with TRBD2. The specimen was cultured CD8+ T cells from PBMCs, collected from culture after CMV antigen stimulation. The CDR3: CAISENSGGAFYEQFF. The nucleotide sequence reads as follows: TGTGCCATCAGTGAGAATAGCGGGGGGGCCTTTTACGAGCAGTTCTTC.